A single sample is the source of the 10 T cell receptor beta chains below, sequenced in a study of blood T cell repertoires in COVID-19. TCRdb keeps only in-frame clones here, not all; method: immunoSEQ multiplex PCR. The sample shows 300,000 to 450,000 clones, around 87% of them seen only once. What was sequenced was peripheral blood. The origin of the receptors is a human donor in a cohort sampled during active COVID-19.

Note on this clone: The sample carries other DNA sequences with the same CDR3. The chain couples TRBV19 to TRBJ1-1; D might be TRBD1 (5 bases). Germline-derived CDR1 and CDR2 are LNHDA and SQIVND (reference sequence). CDR3 length: 15 amino acids. The V end lost 1 base, the J end lost 0 bases, and 9 bases lay between the germline ends. CDR3 protein: CASSIAHRLNTEAFF. CDR3 sequence (DNA): TGTGCCAGTAGTATAGCTCACAGGTTGAACACTGAAGCTTTCTTT.

The chain employs TRBV19 and TRBJ2-2; 12 bases are a match to TRBD2. This CDR3 is built from 20 residues. V shed 3 bases, J shed 7 bases, and the junction held 18 bases outside the gene matches. Germline lookup yields CDR1 LNHDA and CDR2 SQIVND (reference sequence). CDR3 DNA sequence: TGTGCCAGTAGTATGGCTTCCGGACTAGCGGGATGGGGGACGGGCGGGGAGCTGTTTTTT. This encodes CASSMASGLAGWGTGGELFF.

This clone has a handful of counts. The V call is TRBV5-6, the J call TRBJ2-7; 9 nucleotides line up with TRBD1. Per the germline V gene, CDR1 is SGHDT and CDR2 is YYEEEE. This CDR3 is built from 14 residues. Germline trimming cut 4 bases from V and 6 bases from J; bases unmatched to any gene: 8. CDR3 DNA: TGTGCCAGCAGCGGAGACAGGGGGTTCGGCGAGCAGTACTTC. Its translation: CASSGDRGFGEQYF. Based on the CDR3 plus reference TRBV5-6 and TRBJ2-7, the full variable domain is DAGVTQSPTHLIKTRGQQVTLRCSPKSGHDTVSWYQQALGQGPQFIFQYYEEEERQRGNFPDRFSGHQFPNYSSELNVNALLLGDSALYLCASSGDRGFGEQYFGPGTRLTVT.

CDR3 bases: TGTGCCAGCAGCCTAGAACACGGGGGGAGGACTAATGAAAAACTGTTTTTT. It encodes CASSLEHGGRTNEKLFF. This sequence joins TRBV5-5 and TRBJ1-4; possible D gene TRBD1, 5 bases. Trimming removed 4 bases from V and 2 bases from J, with 18 bases in between. Germline values: CDR1 SGHKS, CDR2 YYEKEE (reference sequence). CDR3 length equals 17 residues.

This rearrangement joins TRBV7-9 to TRBJ1-5, with D possibly TRBD1 on 5 matching bases. The V end was cut by 5 bases, the J end by 7 bases, with 15 bases between. Per germline, CDR1 SEHNR and CDR2 FQNEAQ (reference sequence). This CDR3 is 14 amino acids long. The CDR3 region is CASSPAGGGQPQHF. CDR3 in DNA: TGTGCCAGCAGCCCAGCCGGGGGAGGACAGCCCCAGCATTTT.

The chain recombines TRBV29-1 with TRBJ1-1; D remains ambiguous. The V gene's germline CDR1 is SQVTM and CDR2 ANQGSEA. The CDR3 runs to 12 residues. The germline V and J ends were trimmed by 6 bases and 9 bases, with 17 bases remaining between them. The CDR3 bases are TGCAGCGTCGTAGAGGGAGAGGCCCAAGCTTTCTTT. Translated, it gives CSVVEGEAQAFF.

This clone was seen a handful of times. Other DNA sequences in this sample translate to the same CDR3. V usage is TRBV27 and J usage is TRBJ1-1; D not resolved. The V end was cut by 3 bases, the J end by 4 bases, with 9 bases between. Germline CDR1 and CDR2: MNHEY and SMNVEV (reference sequence). This CDR3 comprises 13 residues. The CDR3 sequence is CASSLEVGTEAFF. CDR3 bases: TGTGCCAGCAGTTTGGAGGTGGGCACTGAAGCTTTCTTT.

V is TRBV30 and J is TRBJ1-6, with 7 positions matching TRBD1. With 3 bases clipped from V and 8 bases from J, the junction kept 4 bases outside the gene matches. There are 13 residues in the CDR3. The germline V gene has CDR1 GTSNPN and CDR2 SVGIG (reference sequence). CDR3 sequence reads: CAWSGTVYSPLHF. The CDR3 DNA reads as TGTGCCTGGAGCGGGACAGTTTATTCACCCCTCCACTTT.

V is TRBV29-1 and J is TRBJ2-5; 8 nucleotides align to TRBD2. Germline V gene sequence: CDR1 SQVTM, CDR2 ANQGSEA. Trimming took 3 bases from V and 2 from J; bases not matched to a gene: 2. The CDR3 loop spans 13 amino acids. CDR3 amino acids: CSVEASGQETQYF. As DNA, the CDR3 is TGCAGCGTTGAGGCTAGCGGGCAAGAGACCCAGTACTTC. Full variable domain (outside the CDR3, taken from reference TRBV29-1 and TRBJ2-5): SAVISQKPSRDICQRGTSLTIQCQVDSQVTMMFWYRQQPGQSLTLIATANQGSEATYESGFVIDKFPISRPNLTFSTLTVSNMSPEDSSIYLCSVEASGQETQYFGPGTRLLVL.

This clone turned up a few times. The chain carries TRBV7-8 and TRBJ2-7; 8 positions match TRBD2. V dropped 7 bases and J dropped 4; count of bases not matched to a gene: 6. CDR3 size: 13 residues. Germline V gene lookup returns CDR1 SGHVS and CDR2 FQNEAQ. The CDR3 loop is CASMREVGYEQYF. CDR3 sequence (DNA): TGTGCCAGCATGCGGGAGGTGGGATACGAGCAGTACTTC.